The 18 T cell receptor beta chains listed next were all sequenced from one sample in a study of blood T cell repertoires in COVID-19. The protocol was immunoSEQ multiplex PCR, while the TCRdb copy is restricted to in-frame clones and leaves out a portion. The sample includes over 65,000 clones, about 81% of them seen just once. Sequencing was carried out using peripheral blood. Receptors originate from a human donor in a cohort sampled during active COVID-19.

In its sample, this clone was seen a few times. As DNA, the CDR3 is TGTGCCAGCGGGACAATGAGCAGGAGGAACACCGGGGAGCTGTTTTTT. It codes for CASGTMSRRNTGELFF. J is TRBJ2-2 and V is TRBV28; D might be TRBD1 (6 bases). V was shortened by 8 bases and J by 1 base, with 17 bases between the two germline ends. The germline gives CDR1 MDHEN, CDR2 SYDVKM. This CDR3 has 16 residues.

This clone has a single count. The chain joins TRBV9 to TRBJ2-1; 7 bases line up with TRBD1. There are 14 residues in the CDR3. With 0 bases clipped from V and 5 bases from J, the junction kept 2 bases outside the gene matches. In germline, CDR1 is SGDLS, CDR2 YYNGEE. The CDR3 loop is CASSVEGTDNEQFF. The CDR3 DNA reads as TGTGCCAGCAGCGTAGAAGGGACAGACAATGAGCAGTTCTTC.

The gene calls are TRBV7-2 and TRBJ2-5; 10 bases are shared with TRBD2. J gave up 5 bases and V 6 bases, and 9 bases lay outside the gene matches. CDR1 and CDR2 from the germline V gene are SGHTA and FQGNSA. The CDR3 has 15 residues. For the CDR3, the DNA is TGTGCCAGCAGGCTAGCGGGAGCGGACGGGGAGACCCAGTACTTC. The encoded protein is CASRLAGADGETQYF.

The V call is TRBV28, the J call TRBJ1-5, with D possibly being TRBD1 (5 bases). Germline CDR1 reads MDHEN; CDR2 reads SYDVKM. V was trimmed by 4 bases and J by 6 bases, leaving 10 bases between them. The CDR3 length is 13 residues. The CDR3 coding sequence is TGTGCCAGCAGTTCCCGAAGGGGTCAGCCCCAGCATTTT. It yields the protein CASSSRRGQPQHF.

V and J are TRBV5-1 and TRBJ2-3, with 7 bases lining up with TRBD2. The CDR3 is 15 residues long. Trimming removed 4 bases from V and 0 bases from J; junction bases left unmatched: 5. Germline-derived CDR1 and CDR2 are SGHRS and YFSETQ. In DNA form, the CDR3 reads TGCGCCAGCAGCGGGAGCGGGGCTAGCACAGATACGCAGTATTTT. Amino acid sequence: CASSGSGASTDTQYF.

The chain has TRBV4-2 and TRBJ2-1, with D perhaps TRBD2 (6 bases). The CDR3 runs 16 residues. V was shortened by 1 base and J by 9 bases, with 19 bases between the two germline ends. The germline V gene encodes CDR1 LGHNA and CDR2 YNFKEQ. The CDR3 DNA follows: TGTGCCAGCAGCCAAGGTTCGACTAGAAGTGTAAGTGAGCAGTTCTTC. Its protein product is CASSQGSTRSVSEQFF.

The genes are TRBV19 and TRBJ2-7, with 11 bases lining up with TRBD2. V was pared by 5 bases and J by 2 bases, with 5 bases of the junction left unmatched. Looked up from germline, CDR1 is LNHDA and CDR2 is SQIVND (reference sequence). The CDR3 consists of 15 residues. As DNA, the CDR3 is TGTGCCAGTAGTGCTGAACTAGCGGGAGCCTACGAGCAGTACTTC. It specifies CASSAELAGAYEQYF.

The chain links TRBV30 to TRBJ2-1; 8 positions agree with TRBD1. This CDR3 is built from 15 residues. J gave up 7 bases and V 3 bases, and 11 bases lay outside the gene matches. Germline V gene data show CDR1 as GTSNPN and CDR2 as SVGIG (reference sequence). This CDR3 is CAWRGFGTGINEQFF. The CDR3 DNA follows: TGTGCCTGGAGGGGGTTTGGGACAGGTATAAATGAGCAGTTCTTC.

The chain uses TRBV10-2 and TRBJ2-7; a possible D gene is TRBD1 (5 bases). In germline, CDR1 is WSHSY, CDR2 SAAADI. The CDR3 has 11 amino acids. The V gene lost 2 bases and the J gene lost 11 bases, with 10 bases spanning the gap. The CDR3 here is CASSEQQEKYF. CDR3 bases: TGCGCCAGCAGTGAGCAACAGGAGAAGTACTTC.

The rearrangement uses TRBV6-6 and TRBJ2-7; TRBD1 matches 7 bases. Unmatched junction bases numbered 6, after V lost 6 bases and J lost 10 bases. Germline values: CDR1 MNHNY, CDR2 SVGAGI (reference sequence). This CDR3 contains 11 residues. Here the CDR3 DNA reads TGTGCCAGCAGAACTCAGGGGGATCAGTACTTC. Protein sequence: CASRTQGDQYF.

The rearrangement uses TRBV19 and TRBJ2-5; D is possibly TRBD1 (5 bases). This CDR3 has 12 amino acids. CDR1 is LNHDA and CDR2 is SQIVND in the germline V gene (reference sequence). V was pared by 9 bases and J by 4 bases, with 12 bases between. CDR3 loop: CASSDITETQYF. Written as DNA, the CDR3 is TGTGCCAGCTCGGACATTACAGAGACCCAGTACTTC.

CDR3 in amino acids: CASSLTTGTEKLFF. Here the CDR3 DNA reads TGTGCCAGCTCACTGACTACAGGGACTGAAAAACTGTTTTTT. The V and J genes are TRBV18 and TRBJ1-4, with D perhaps matching TRBD1 (6 bases). This CDR3 comprises 14 residues. The germline CDR1 and CDR2 sequences are KGHSH and LQKENI. Trimming stripped 4 bases from V and 7 bases from J, with 13 bases between.

The CDR3 coding sequence is TGTGCCAGCATGATCAGGGGGCTAGGTGGCTACACCTTC. It codes for CASMIRGLGGYTF. The genes are TRBV28 and TRBJ1-2, with 8 nucleotides matching TRBD1. Germline V gene data show CDR1 as MDHEN and CDR2 as SYDVKM. The CDR3 totals 13 residues. The trim removed 7 bases at V and 7 bases at J, leaving 8 bases unmatched.

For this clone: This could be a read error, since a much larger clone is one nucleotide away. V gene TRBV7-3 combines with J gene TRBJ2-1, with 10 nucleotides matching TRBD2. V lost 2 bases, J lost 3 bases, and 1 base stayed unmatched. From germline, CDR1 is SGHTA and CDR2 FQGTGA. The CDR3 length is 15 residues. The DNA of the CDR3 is TGTGCCAGCAGCTTAGGACTAGCGGACTACAATGAGCAGTTCTTC. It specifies CASSLGLADYNEQFF.

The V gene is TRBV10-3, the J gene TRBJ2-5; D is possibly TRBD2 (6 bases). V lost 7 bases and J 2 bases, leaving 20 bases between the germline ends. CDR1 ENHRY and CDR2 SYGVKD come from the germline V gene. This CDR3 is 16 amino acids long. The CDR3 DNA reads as TGTGCCATCAAATCAGAGAGAGGAGGGCCGCAAGAGACCCAGTACTTC. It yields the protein CAIKSERGGPQETQYF.

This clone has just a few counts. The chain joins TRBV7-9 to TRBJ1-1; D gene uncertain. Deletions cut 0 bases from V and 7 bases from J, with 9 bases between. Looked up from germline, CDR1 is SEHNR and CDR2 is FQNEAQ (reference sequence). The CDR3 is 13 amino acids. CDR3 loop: CASSLAADLEAFF. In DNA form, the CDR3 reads TGTGCCAGCAGCTTAGCGGCGGATCTTGAAGCTTTCTTT.

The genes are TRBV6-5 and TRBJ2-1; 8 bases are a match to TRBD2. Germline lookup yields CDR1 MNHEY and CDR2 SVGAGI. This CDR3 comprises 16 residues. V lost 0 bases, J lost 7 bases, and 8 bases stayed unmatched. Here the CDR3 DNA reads TGTGCCAGCAGTTACTCTAGGGCGGGAGGTATTAATGAGCAGTTCTTC. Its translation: CASSYSRAGGINEQFF.

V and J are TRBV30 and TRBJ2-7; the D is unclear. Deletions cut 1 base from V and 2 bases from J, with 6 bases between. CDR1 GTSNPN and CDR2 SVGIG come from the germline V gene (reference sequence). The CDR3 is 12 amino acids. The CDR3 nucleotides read TGTGCCTGGAGTGGGCTGGCCTACGAGCAGTACTTC. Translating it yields CAWSGLAYEQYF.